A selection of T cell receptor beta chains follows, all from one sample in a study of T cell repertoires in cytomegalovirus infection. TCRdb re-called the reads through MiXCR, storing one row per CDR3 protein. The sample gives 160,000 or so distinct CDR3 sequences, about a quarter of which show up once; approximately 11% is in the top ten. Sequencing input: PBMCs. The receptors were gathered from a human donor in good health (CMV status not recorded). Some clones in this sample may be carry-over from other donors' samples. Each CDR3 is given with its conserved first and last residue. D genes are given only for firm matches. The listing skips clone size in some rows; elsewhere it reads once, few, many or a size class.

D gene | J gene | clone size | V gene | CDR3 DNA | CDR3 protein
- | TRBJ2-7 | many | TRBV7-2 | TGTGCCAGCAGCTCATCGGCTCCGGGACTTTCCTACGAGCAGTACTTC | CASSSSAPGLSYEQYF
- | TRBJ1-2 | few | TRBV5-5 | TGTGCCAGCAGCCCGACTCCTTATGGGCAGAACTATGGCTACACCTTC | CASSPTPYGQNYGYTF
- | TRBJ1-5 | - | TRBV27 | TGTGCCAGCAGTTTGGCCCCTAGCAATCAGCCCCAGCATTTT | CASSLAPSNQPQHF
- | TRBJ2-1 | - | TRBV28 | TGTGCCAGCAGTTTAAAGGGCGCCCGGGAGCAGTTCTTC | CASSLKGAREQFF
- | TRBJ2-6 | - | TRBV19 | TGTGCCAGTACCCAGTATGGGGCCAACGTCCTGACTTTC | CASTQYGANVLTF
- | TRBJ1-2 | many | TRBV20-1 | TGCAGTGCGGGAGATGGTCGAGACTATGGCTACACCTTC | CSAGDGRDYGYTF
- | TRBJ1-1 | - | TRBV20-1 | TGCAGTGCTAGGGCCGGGACGGGGAACACTGAAGCTTTCTTT | CSARAGTGNTEAFF
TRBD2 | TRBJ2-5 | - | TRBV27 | TGTGCCAGCAGGCCTACTAGCGGGGGGCCCCTTCAAGAGACCCAGTACTTC | CASRPTSGGPLQETQYF
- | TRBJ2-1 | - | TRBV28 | TGTGCCAGCAGCGAGGACTTCTACAATGAGCAGTTCTTC | CASSEDFYNEQFF
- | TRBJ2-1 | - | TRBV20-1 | TGCAGTGCCGCTAGAGTCGGGGTCCAGTTCTTC | CSAARVGVQFF
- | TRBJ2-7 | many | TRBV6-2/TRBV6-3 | TGTGCCAGCAGTTACCGACTGAGACCCTCCTACGAGCAGTACTTC | CASSYRLRPSYEQYF
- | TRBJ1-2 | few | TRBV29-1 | TGCAGCGCCGCAGATGACAGGCATCAATATGGCTACACCTTC | CSAADDRHQYGYTF
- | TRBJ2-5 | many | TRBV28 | TGTGCCAGCAGTTTACCCAGCGCGAGGGGTCCAGAGACCCAGTACTTC | CASSLPSARGPETQYF
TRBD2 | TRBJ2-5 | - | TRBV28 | TGTGCCAGCAGCCCCCCCCCGGGACTAGAAGAGACCCAGTACTTC | CASSPPPGLEETQYF
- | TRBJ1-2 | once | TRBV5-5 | TGTGCCAGCAGCCCGGAGTTGCATTATGGCTACACCTTC | CASSPELHYGYTF
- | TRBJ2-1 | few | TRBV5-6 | TGTGCCAGCAGCTTGGCCCTTTGGCAGACCCTACGCGACAATGAGCAGTTCTTC | CASSLALWQTLRDNEQFF
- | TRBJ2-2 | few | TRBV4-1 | TGCGCCAGCAGCCAAGCGCCCGCCGGCGGGGAGCTGTTTTTT | CASSQAPAGGELFF
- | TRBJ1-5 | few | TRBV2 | TGTGCCAGCAGTGACTCGGGGGATAGCAATCAGCCCCAGCATTTT | CASSDSGDSNQPQHF
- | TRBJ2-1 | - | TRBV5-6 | TGTGCCAGCAGCTCCTCGAGAACCTACAATGAGCAGTTCTTC | CASSSSRTYNEQFF
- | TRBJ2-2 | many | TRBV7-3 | TGTGCCAGCAGCCCCCAGAGGGCAGCGAACACCGGGGAGCTGTTTTTT | CASSPQRAANTGELFF
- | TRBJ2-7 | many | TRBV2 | TGTGCCAGCAGCCCTACTCGGTCTGACAGGTCCGACGAGCAGTACTTC | CASSPTRSDRSDEQYF
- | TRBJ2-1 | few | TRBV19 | TGTGCCAGTAGTATGGGGGAGCCCCACAATGAGCAGTTCTTC | CASSMGEPHNEQFF
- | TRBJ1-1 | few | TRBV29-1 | TGCAGCGCTCTATGGTACCTGAACACTGAAGCTTTCTTT | CSALWYLNTEAFF
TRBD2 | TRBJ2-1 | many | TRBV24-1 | TGTGCCACCAGTCCTAGCGGGGGGACCTACAATGAGCAGTTCTTC | CATSPSGGTYNEQFF
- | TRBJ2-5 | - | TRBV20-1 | TGCAGTGCTAGAGCCCCGGGTCAGAAAGAGACCCAGTACTTC | CSARAPGQKETQYF
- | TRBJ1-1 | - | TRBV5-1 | TGCGCCAGCAGCTTAGGGGACCTCCCGAACACTGAAGCTTTCTTT | CASSLGDLPNTEAFF
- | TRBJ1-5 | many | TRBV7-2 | TGTGCCAGCAGCCATTCCCCCCTTCAGCCCCAGCATTTT | CASSHSPLQPQHF
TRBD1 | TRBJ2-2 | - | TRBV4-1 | TGCGCCAGCAGCCAAGAAGGGACAGGGGTCAACACCGGGGAGCTGTTTTTT | CASSQEGTGVNTGELFF
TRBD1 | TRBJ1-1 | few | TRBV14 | TGTGCCAGCAGCCACCGGACAGGTTTCAACACTGAAGCTTTCTTT | CASSHRTGFNTEAFF
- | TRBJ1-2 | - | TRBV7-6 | TGTGCCAGCAGCTTAGACACACAGCCCAACTATGGCTACACCTTC | CASSLDTQPNYGYTF
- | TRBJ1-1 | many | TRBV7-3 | TGTGCCAGCAGTTCGGGGGTTGGCACTGAAGCTTTCTTT | CASSSGVGTEAFF
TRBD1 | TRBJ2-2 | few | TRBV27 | TGTGCCAGCAGTTGGGACAGGGACACCGGGGAGCTGTTTTTT | CASSWDRDTGELFF
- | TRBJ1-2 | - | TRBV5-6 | TGTGCCAGCAGCTTTTTTCAGGGGAACTATGGCTACACCTTC | CASSFFQGNYGYTF
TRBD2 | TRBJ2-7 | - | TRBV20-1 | TGCAGTGCTAGTGACGGGCGGGGGGAGCAGTACTTC | CSASDGRGEQYF
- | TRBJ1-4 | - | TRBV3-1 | TGTGCCAGAAGCCCAGGAACCGGGCCCGCAACTAATGAAAAACTGTTTTTT | CARSPGTGPATNEKLFF
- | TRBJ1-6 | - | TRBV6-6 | TGTGCCAGCAGTTACCCCACAGGGAGTTCACTCCTCCACTTT | CASSYPTGSSLLHF
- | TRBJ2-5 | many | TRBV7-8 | TGTGCCAGCAGCTTAGGGGGGAAGCAAGAGACCCAGTACTTC | CASSLGGKQETQYF
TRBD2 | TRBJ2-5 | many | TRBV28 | TGTGCCAGCAGTTTAGTGGGAGGGCCCATGTCCCAGTACTTC | CASSLVGGPMSQYF
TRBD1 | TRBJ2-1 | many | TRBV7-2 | TGTGCCAGCAGCTTAACGAGGACAGGGACCAATGAGCAGTTCTTC | CASSLTRTGTNEQFF
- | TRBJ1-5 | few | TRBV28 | TGTGCCAGCGGGGTGGGGACCAATCAGCCCCAGCATTTT | CASGVGTNQPQHF
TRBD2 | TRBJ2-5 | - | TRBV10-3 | TGTGCCATCAAGGCGGGGGTACAAGAGACCCAGTACTTC | CAIKAGVQETQYF
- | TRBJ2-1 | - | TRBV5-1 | TGCGCCAGCAGCTTAAGCGGTCTTACCTACAATGAGCAGTTCTTC | CASSLSGLTYNEQFF